One sample yielded the 8 T cell receptor beta chains listed below, sequenced in a study of shared clonotypes between healthy human individuals. Sequenced by immunoSEQ multiplex PCR; TCRdb stores in-frame clones only, minus some. The repertoire holds about 2.4 million clones, with over 85% as singletons. The sequencing sample was made of naive CD4+ T cells from PBMCs. Subset here: CD45RA+ positively selected. All receptors come from a man aged 18 to 29 in good health. Some clones in this sample may be carry-over from other donors' samples.

The chain recombines TRBV19 with TRBJ2-2; 8 bases agree with TRBD1. Trimming cost V 7 bases and J 5 bases; bases outside gene matches: 9. The V gene's germline CDR1 is LNHDA and CDR2 SQIVND (reference sequence). The CDR3 contains 15 residues. The CDR3 sequence: CASMRTGRNTGELFF. The CDR3 DNA sequence: TGTGCCAGTATGCGGACAGGGAGAAATACCGGGGAGCTGTTTTTT.

The J gene is TRBJ2-7, the V gene TRBV9; 9 bases map to TRBD1. Per the germline V gene, CDR1 is SGDLS and CDR2 is YYNGEE. Trimming took 4 bases from V and 0 from J; bases not matched to a gene: 5. The CDR3 is 15 amino acids. CDR3 bases: TGTGCCAGCAGCCCGAGGGACAGGGACTCCTACGAGCAGTACTTC. It codes for CASSPRDRDSYEQYF.

J is TRBJ2-5 and V is TRBV29-1; 12 bases line up with TRBD2. From germline, CDR1 is SQVTM and CDR2 ANQGSEA. This CDR3 spans 17 amino acids. The CDR3 nucleotides are TGCAGTATAGGGACCGCCGGGACTAGCGGGCACAGGAGGACCCAGTACTTC. Its translation is CSIGTAGTSGHRRTQYF.

The CDR3 DNA reads as TGTGCCAGCACGAGAACGACAGGTGGTTCCTACGAGCAGTACTTC. This translates into CASTRTTGGSYEQYF. The chain couples TRBV6-1 to TRBJ2-7; D might be TRBD1 (6 bases). The CDR3 covers 15 residues. Per germline, CDR1 MNHNS and CDR2 SASEGT. Between the trimmed V and J ends, which lost 7 bases and 1 base, there was a span of 17 bases.

This clone was counted between two and nine times. The V gene is TRBV28, the J gene TRBJ2-2, with D tentatively TRBD1 (5 bases). This CDR3 comprises 16 residues. The germline V and J ends were trimmed by 10 bases and 5 bases, with 23 bases remaining between them. Germline V gene sequence: CDR1 MDHEN, CDR2 SYDVKM. The CDR3 bases are TGTGCCACCAAAACGGACATTTTTTTCGGGACCGGGGAGCTGTTTTTT. Translating gives CATKTDIFFGTGELFF.

V is TRBV28 and J is TRBJ2-7; 10 nucleotides agree with TRBD2. J was trimmed by 7 bases and V by 6 bases; bases with no gene match: 9. The CDR3 spans 14 residues. Germline-derived CDR1 and CDR2 are MDHEN and SYDVKM. CDR3 in amino acids: CASSLPGLAKEQYF. CDR3 bases: TGTGCCAGCAGCCTACCGGGACTAGCGAAGGAGCAGTACTTC.

The gene calls are TRBV5-1 and TRBJ1-1, with D possibly matching TRBD1 (6 bases). CDR3 length: 12 amino acids. Per germline, CDR1 SGHRS and CDR2 YFSETQ. Trimming cost V 4 bases and J 6 bases, with 10 bases left between them. CDR3 amino acids: CASSGNRAEAFF. The CDR3, as DNA: TGCGCCAGCAGCGGAAACAGGGCTGAAGCTTTCTTT.

The chain recombines TRBV18 with TRBJ2-7, with TRBD2 matching 11 bases. This CDR3 region has 14 residues. V shed 4 bases, J shed 11 bases, and the junction held 10 bases outside the gene matches. CDR1 is KGHSH, CDR2 LQKENI, per germline. The CDR3 DNA reads as TGTGCCAGCTCACGCGGTAGCGGGAGGGCCGACGAGTACTTC. This encodes CASSRGSGRADEYF.